This is a list of T cell receptor beta chains from one sample in a study of neurological immune-mediated disorders. MiXCR, applied by TCRdb to the 5' RACE reads, yields one record per CDR3 protein. This table holds approximately 30,000 distinct CDR3 sequences, 13% found once. The sample was CD4+ T cells from blood. The receptors were gathered from a female donor with HTLV-1-associated myelopathy (HAM/TSP). Both conserved end residues are part of each CDR3.

TRBJ2-5,TRBV3-1,CASSQGLTETQYF
TRBJ2-1,TRBV28,CAGKPASRINEQFF
TRBJ2-3,TRBV6-6,CAIGPEVAGGADTQYF
TRBJ2-3,TRBV20-1,CSASGSGGLGDTQYF
TRBJ2-1,TRBV7-3,CASSIGTSGNNEQFF
TRBJ2-1,TRBV5-1,CASSLDRAGEQFF
TRBJ2-1,TRBV20-1,CSARPLVDEQFF
TRBJ2-5,TRBV5-4,CASSPGLDKGDQYF
TRBJ2-2,TRBV12-3/TRBV12-4,CASSFRTGGGGELFF
TRBJ1-1,TRBV7-2,CASSMSLGDEAFF
TRBJ2-1,TRBV24-1,CATSDPSPGGTYNEQFF
TRBJ2-3,TRBV5-1,CASSLDTATDTQYF
TRBJ1-1,TRBV12-3/TRBV12-4,CASSLVRGGEAFF
TRBJ1-3,TRBV20-1,CSAPWTGSGNTIYF
TRBJ2-7,TRBV19,CASSFFRVPSGEQYF
TRBJ2-7,TRBV28,CASIGQGFYEQYF
TRBJ2-7,TRBV15,CATSRDRDYEQYF
TRBJ1-5,TRBV11-1,CASSLEVRGTRLPQHF
TRBJ1-6,TRBV7-2,CASSLLINSPLHF
TRBJ1-1,TRBV18,CASSQGTFAEAFF
TRBJ1-2,TRBV20-1,CSAATGGDYGYTF
TRBJ1-1,TRBV24-1,CATSDPRQAAHFF